This TCR beta chain was profiled in a study of OX40 agonist ivuxolimab in advanced cancers. Background on the study: Recorded diagnoses for dose-escalation patients were hepatocellular carcinoma, melanoma, renal cell or head and neck cancer. It was permissible to have had prior anti-PD-1, anti-PD-L1 or anti-CTLA-4 therapy, and approximately 38% had some.

The CDR3 has 17 amino acids. The V gene end was trimmed by 2 bases and the J gene end by 0 bases; junction bases not matched to a gene: 5. Germline values: CDR1 MGHRA, CDR2 YSYEKL. Generated by immunoSEQ multiplex PCR, the TCRdb table keeps only in-frame clones and is missing some. The sample carries approximately 98,000 clones, approximately 90% recorded once. Comment on this clone: The antigen is unknown.

Notes on the study in general: There was clonal expansion of CD4+ and CD8+ blood T cells by week 6 at 0.1 to 3.0 mg/kg. Some of the nonresponding patients also showed low levels of normalized T-cell clonal expansion.

The gene calls are TRBV4-1 and TRBJ2-2, with 8 bases lining up with TRBD1. The clonotype was recovered from an adult with an advanced solid tumor such as melanoma, head and neck, liver or kidney cancer. Sequencing used CD4+ or CD8+ T cells sorted from blood, obtained in a trial of the OX40 agonist ivuxolimab. CDR3 DNA: TGCGCCAGCAGCCAAACAGGGGGAGCCGCGAACACCGGGGAGCTGTTTTTT. It translates to CASSQTGGAANTGELFF.